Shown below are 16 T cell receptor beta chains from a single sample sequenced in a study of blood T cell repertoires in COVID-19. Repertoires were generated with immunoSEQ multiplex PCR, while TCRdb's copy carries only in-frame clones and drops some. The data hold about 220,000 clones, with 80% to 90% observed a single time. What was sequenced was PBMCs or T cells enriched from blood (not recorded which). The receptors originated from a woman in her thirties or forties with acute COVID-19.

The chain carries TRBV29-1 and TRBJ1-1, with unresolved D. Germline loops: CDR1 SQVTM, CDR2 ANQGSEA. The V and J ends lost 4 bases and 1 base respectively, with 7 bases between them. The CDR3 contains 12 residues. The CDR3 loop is CSVVIGNTEAFF. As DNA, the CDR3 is TGCAGCGTTGTTATCGGGAACACTGAAGCTTTCTTT.

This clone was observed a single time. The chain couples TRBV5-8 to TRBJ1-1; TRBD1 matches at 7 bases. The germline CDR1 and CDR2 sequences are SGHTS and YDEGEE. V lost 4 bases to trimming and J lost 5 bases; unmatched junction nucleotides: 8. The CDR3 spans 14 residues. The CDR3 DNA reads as TGTGCCAGCAGCCTCCTAGGGGGCGGGACTGAAGCTTTCTTT. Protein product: CASSLLGGGTEAFF. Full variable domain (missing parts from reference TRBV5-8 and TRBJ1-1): EAGVTQSPTHLIKTRGQQATLRCSPISGHTSVYWYQQALGLGLQFLLWYDEGEERNRGNFPPRFSGRQFPNYSSELNVNALELEDSALYLCASSLLGGGTEAFFGQGTRLTVV.

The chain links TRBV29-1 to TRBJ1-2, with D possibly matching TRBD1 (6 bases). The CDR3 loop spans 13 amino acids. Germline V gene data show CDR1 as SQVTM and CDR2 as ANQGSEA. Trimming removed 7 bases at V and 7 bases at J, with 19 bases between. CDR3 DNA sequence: TGCAGCGCCCTACAGGGAGGGAATGGTGGCTACACCTTC. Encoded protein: CSALQGGNGGYTF.

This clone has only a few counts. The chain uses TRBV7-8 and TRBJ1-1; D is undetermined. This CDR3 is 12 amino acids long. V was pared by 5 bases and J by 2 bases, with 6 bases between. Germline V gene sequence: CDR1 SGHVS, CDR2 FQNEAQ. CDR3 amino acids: CASSLSNTEAFF. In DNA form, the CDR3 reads TGTGCCAGCAGCCTATCCAACACTGAAGCTTTCTTT. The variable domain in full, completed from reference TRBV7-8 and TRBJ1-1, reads GAGVSQSPRYKVAKRGQDVALRCDPISGHVSLFWYQQALGQGPEFLTYFQNEAQLDKSGLPSDRFFAERPEGSVSTLKIQRTQQEDSAVYLCASSLSNTEAFFGQGTRLTVV.

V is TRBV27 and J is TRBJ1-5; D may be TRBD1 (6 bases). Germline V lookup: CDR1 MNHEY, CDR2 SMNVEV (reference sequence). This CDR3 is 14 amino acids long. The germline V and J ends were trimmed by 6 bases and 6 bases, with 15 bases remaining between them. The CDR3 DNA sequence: TGTGCCAGCAGCTCTACAGGGACGAGTCAGCCCCAGCATTTT. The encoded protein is CASSSTGTSQPQHF.

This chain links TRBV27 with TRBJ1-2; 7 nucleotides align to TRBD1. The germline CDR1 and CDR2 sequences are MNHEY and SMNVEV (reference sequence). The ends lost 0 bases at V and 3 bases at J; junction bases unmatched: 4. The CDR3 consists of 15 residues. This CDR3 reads CASSLSMGQYYGYTF. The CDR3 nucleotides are TGTGCCAGCAGTTTATCGATGGGACAGTACTATGGCTACACCTTC.

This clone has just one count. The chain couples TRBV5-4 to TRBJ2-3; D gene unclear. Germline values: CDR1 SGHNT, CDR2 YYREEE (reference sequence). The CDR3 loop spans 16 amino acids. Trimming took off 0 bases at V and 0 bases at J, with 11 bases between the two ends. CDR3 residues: CASSLEGVSSTDTQYF. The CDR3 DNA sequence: TGTGCCAGCAGCTTGGAAGGAGTTTCTAGCACAGATACGCAGTATTTT.

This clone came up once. CDR3 region: CASSPRDSTEAFF. CDR3 bases: TGTGCCAGCAGCCCCCGGGACAGCACTGAAGCTTTCTTT. The chain joins TRBV12-3 or TRBV12-4 to TRBJ1-1, with 7 bases lining up with TRBD1. CDR3 length: 13 amino acids. J gave up 4 bases and V 6 bases, and 5 bases lay outside the gene matches.

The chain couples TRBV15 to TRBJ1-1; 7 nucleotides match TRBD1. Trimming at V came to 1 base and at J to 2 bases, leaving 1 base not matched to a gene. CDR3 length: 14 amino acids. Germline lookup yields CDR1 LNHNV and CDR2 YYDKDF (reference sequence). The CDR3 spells CATSRGDSNTEAFF. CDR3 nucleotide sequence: TGTGCCACCAGCAGAGGGGACAGCAACACTGAAGCTTTCTTT.

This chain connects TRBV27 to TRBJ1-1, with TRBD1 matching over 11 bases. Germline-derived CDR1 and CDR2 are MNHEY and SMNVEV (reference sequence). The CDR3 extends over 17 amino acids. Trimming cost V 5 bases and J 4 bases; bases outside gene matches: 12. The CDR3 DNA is TGTGCCAGCAGTCCCCGGACAGGGGGCATATTGAGCACTGAAGCTTTCTTT. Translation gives CASSPRTGGILSTEAFF.

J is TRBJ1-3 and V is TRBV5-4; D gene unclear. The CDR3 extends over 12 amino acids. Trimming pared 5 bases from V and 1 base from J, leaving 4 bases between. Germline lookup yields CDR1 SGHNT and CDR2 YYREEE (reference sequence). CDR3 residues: CASSISGNTIYF. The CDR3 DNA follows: TGTGCCAGCAGTATATCTGGAAACACCATATATTTT.

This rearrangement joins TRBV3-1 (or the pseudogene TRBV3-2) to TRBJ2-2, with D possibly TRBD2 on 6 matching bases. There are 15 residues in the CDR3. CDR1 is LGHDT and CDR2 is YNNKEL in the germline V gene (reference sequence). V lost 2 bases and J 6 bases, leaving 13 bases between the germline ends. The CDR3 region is CASSQSAGFPGELFF. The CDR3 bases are TGTGCCAGCAGCCAATCGGCGGGGTTCCCCGGGGAGCTGTTTTTT.

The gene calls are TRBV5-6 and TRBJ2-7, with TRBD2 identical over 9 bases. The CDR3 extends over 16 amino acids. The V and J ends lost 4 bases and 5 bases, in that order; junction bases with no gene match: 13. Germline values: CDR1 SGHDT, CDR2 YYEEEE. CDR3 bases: TGTGCCAGCAGCACTACGACAGCGGGGGGCCCCAACGAGCAGTACTTC. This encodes CASSTTTAGGPNEQYF.

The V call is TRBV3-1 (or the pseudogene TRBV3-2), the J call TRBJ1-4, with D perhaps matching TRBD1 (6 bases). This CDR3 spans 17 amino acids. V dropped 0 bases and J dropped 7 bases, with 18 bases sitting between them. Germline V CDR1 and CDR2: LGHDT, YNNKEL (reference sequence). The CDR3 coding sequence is TGTGCCAGCAGCCAAGAATTCCGGAGGGGGGGCCGTGAAAAACTGTTTTTT. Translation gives CASSQEFRRGGREKLFF.

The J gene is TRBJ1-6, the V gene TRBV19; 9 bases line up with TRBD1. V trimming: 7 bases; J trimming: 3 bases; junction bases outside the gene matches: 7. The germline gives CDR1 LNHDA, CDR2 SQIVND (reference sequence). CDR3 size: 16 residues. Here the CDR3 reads CASNQVTGGYNSPLHF. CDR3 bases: TGTGCCAGTAACCAAGTGACAGGGGGCTATAATTCACCCCTCCACTTT.

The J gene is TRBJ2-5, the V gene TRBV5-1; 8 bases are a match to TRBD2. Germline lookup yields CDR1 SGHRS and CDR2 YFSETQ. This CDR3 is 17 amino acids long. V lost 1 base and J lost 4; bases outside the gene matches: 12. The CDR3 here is CASSLMRGLREGETQYF. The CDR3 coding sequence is TGCGCCAGCAGCTTGATGAGGGGACTCCGGGAGGGAGAGACCCAGTACTTC.